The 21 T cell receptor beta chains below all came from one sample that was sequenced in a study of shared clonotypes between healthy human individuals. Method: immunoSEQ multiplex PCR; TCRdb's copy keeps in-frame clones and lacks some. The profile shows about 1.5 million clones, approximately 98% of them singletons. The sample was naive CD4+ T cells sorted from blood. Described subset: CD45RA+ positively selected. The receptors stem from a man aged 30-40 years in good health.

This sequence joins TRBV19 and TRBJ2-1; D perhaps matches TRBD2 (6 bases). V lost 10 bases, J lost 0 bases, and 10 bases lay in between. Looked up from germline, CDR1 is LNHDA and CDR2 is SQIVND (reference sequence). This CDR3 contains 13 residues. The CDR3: CATRGSSYNEQFF. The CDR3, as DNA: TGTGCCACGCGGGGCAGCTCCTACAATGAGCAGTTCTTC.

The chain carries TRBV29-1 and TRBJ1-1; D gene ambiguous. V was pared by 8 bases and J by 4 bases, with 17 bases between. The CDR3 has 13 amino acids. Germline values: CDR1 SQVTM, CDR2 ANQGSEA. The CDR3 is CSFKSGVGTEAFF. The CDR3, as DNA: TGCAGCTTCAAGTCTGGGGTGGGCACTGAAGCTTTCTTT. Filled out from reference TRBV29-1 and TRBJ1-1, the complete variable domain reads SAVISQKPSRDICQRGTSLTIQCQVDSQVTMMFWYRQQPGQSLTLIATANQGSEATYESGFVIDKFPISRPNLTFSTLTVSNMSPEDSSIYLCSFKSGVGTEAFFGQGTRLTVV.

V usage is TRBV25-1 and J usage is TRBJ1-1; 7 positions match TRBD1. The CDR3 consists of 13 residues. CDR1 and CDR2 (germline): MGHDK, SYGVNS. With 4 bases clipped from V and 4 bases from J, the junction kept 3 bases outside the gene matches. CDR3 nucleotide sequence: TGTGCCAGCAGTGTACAGGGGTTCACTGAAGCTTTCTTT. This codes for CASSVQGFTEAFF. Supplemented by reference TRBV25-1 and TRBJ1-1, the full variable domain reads EADIYQTPRYLVIGTGKKITLECSQTMGHDKMYWYQQDPGMELHLIHYSYGVNSTEKGDLSSESTVSRIRTEHFPLTLESARPSHTSQYLCASSVQGFTEAFFGQGTRLTVV.

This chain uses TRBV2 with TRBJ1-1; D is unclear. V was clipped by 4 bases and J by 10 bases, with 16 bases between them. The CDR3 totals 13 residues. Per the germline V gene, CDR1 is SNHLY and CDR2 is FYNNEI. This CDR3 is CASSAVREGAAFF. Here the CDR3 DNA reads TGTGCCAGCAGTGCCGTACGGGAGGGAGCAGCTTTCTTT.

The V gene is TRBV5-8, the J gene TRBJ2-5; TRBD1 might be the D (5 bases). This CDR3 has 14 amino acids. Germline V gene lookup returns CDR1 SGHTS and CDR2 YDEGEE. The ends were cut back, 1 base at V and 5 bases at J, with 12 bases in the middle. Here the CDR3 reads CASSLTTVGETQYF. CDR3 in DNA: TGTGCCAGCAGCTTGACGACAGTAGGGGAGACCCAGTACTTC.

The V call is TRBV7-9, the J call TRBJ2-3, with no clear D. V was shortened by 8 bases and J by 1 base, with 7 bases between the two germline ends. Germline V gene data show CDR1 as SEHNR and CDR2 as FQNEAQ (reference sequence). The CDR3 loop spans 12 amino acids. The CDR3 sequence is CASGLGTDTQYF. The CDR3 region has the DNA TGTGCCAGCGGGTTAGGCACAGATACGCAGTATTTT. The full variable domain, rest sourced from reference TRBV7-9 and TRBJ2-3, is DTGVSQNPRHKITKRGQNVTFRCDPISEHNRLYWYRQTLGQGPEFLTYFQNEAQLEKSRLLSDRFSAERPKGSFSTLEIQRTEQGDSAMYLCASGLGTDTQYFGPGTRLTVL.

The CDR3 loop reads CASSDSRRTQAFF. The CDR3 DNA reads as TGTGCCAGCAGTGACTCAAGGAGAACCCAAGCTTTCTTT. This chain connects TRBV6-4 to TRBJ1-1; D remains unclear. Germline loops: CDR1 MRHNA, CDR2 SNTAGT. Between the trimmed V and J ends, which lost 0 bases and 9 bases, there was a span of 11 bases. This CDR3 is 13 amino acids long.

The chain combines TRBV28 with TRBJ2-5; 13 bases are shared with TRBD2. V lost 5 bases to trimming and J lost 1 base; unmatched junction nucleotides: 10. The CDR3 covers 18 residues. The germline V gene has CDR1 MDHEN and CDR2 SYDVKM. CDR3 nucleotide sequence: TGTGCCAGCAGTCCTCGCGAGACTAGCGGGAGGTTCCAAGAGACCCAGTACTTC. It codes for CASSPRETSGRFQETQYF.

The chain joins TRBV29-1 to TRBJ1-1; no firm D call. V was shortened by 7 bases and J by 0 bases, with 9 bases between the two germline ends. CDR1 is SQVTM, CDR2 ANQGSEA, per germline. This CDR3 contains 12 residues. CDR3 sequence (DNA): TGCAGCGGATGGACTCTGAACACTGAAGCTTTCTTT. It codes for CSGWTLNTEAFF.

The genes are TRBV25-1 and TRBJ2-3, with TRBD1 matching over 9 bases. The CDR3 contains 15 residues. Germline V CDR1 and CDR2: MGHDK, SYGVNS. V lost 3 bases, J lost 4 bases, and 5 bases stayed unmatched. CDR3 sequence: CASSENRGLADTQYF. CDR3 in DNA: TGTGCCAGCAGTGAGAACAGGGGGCTTGCAGATACGCAGTATTTT. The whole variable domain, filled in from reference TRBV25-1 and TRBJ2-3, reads EADIYQTPRYLVIGTGKKITLECSQTMGHDKMYWYQQDPGMELHLIHYSYGVNSTEKGDLSSESTVSRIRTEHFPLTLESARPSHTSQYLCASSENRGLADTQYFGPGTRLTVL.

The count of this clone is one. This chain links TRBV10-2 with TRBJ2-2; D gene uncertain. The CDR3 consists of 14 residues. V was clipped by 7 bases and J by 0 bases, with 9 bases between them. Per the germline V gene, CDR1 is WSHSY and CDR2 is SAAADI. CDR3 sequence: CASTDPPNTGELFF. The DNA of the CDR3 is TGCGCCAGCACCGACCCCCCGAACACCGGGGAGCTGTTTTTT.

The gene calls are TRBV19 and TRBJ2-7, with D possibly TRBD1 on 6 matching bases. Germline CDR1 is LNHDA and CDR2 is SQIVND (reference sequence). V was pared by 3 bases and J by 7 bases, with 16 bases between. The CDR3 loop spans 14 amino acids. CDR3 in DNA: TGTGCCAGTAGTATCCCCCGCAGGGGTGGGGAGCAGTACTTC. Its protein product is CASSIPRRGGEQYF. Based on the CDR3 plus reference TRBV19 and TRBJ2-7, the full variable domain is DGGITQSPKYLFRKEGQNVTLSCEQNLNHDAMYWYRQDPGQGLRLIYYSQIVNDFQKGDIAEGYSVSREKKESFPLTVTSAQKNPTAFYLCASSIPRRGGEQYFGPGTRLTVT.

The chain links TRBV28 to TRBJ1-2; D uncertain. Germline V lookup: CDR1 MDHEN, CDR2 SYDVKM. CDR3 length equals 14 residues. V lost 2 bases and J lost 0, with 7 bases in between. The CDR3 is CASSLGHSNYGYTF. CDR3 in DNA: TGTGCCAGCAGTTTAGGGCACTCTAACTATGGCTACACCTTC.

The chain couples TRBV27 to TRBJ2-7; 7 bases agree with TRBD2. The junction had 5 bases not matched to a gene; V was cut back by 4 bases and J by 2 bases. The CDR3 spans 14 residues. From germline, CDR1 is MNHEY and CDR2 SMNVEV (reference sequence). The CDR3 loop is CASSSAGKTYEQYF. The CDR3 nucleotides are TGTGCCAGCAGTTCAGCGGGGAAGACCTACGAGCAGTACTTC.

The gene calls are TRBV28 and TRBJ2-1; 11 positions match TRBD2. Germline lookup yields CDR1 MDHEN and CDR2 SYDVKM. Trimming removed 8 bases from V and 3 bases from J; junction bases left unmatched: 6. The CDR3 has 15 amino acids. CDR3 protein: CASAPLAGGYNEQFF. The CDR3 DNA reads TGTGCCAGCGCCCCGCTAGCGGGAGGCTACAATGAGCAGTTCTTC.

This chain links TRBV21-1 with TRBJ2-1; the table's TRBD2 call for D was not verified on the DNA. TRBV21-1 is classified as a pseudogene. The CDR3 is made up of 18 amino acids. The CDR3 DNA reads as TGTGCCAGCAGCAAAGTATCTTCCACTAGCGGGACATACAATGAGCAGTTCTTC. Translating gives CASSKVSSTSGTYNEQFF.

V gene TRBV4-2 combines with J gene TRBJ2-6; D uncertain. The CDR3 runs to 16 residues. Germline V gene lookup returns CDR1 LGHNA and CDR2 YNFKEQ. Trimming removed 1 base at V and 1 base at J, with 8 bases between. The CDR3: CASSQVSSSGANVLTF. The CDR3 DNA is TGTGCCAGCAGCCAAGTTTCAAGTTCTGGGGCCAACGTCCTGACTTTC.

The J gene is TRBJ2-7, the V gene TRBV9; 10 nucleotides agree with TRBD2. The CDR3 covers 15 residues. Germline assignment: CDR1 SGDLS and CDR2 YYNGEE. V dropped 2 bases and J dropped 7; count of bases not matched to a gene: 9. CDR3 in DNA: TGTGCCAGCAGCGTGAAAGCGGGAGGGCCGAGGGAGCAGTACTTC. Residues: CASSVKAGGPREQYF.

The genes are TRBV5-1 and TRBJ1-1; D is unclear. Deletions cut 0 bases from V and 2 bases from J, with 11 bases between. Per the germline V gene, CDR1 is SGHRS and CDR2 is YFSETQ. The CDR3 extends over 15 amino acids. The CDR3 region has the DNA TGCGCCAGCAGCTTGGCCGGGATGGGAAACACTGAAGCTTTCTTT. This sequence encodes CASSLAGMGNTEAFF.

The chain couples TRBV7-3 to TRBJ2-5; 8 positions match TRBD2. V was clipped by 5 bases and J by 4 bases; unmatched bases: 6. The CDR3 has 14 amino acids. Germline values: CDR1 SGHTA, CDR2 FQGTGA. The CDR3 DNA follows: TGTGCCAGCAGCCCTGGGACTAGAGGAGAGACCCAGTACTTC. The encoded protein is CASSPGTRGETQYF.

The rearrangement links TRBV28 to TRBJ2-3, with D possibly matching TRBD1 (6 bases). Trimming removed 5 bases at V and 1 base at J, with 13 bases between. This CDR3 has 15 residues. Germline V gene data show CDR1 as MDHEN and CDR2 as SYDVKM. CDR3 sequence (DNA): TGTGCCAGCAGTCCCTCACAGGGCGGCACAGATACGCAGTATTTT. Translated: CASSPSQGGTDTQYF.